This entry lists 24 T cell receptor beta chains sequenced from one sample in a study of blood T cell repertoires in COVID-19. Sequenced by immunoSEQ multiplex PCR; TCRdb stores in-frame clones only, minus some. The sample records 250,000 or so clones, just under 85% being singletons. The sample consisted of peripheral blood. These receptors came from a man older than 75 with acute or convalescent COVID-19.

In its sample, this clone was seen a few times. The V call is TRBV10-1, the J call TRBJ2-7; 7 positions agree with TRBD1. Germline CDR1 and CDR2: WNHNN and SYGVQD (reference sequence). The V gene end was trimmed by 11 bases and the J gene end by 2 bases; junction bases not matched to a gene: 9. This CDR3 contains 13 residues. CDR3 in amino acids: CASSPGTAYEQYF. The DNA of the CDR3 is TGCGCCTCTAGTCCAGGGACAGCCTACGAGCAGTACTTC.

The chain employs TRBV19 and TRBJ2-3; 15 bases are shared with TRBD2. Germline trimming cut 7 bases from V and 0 bases from J; bases unmatched to any gene: 8. This CDR3 contains 18 residues. Per germline, CDR1 LNHDA and CDR2 SQIVND (reference sequence). The CDR3 coding sequence is TGTGCCAGTAAACGGACTAGCGGGGGGGCACGCAGCACAGATACGCAGTATTTT. Translated: CASKRTSGGARSTDTQYF. The variable domain in full, with the rest retrieved from reference TRBV19 and TRBJ2-3, is DGGITQSPKYLFRKEGQNVTLSCEQNLNHDAMYWYRQDPGQGLRLIYYSQIVNDFQKGDIAEGYSVSREKKESFPLTVTSAQKNPTAFYLCASKRTSGGARSTDTQYFGPGTRLTVL.

This clone was observed a handful of times. J is TRBJ1-1 and V is TRBV5-1; 8 bases fit TRBD1. V lost 4 bases, J lost 1 base, and 6 bases stayed unmatched. CDR1 and CDR2 from the germline V gene are SGHRS and YFSETQ. CDR3 length equals 15 residues. The CDR3: CASSTRTGQNTEAFF. The CDR3 DNA reads as TGCGCCAGCAGCACTAGGACAGGGCAGAACACTGAAGCTTTCTTT.

This clone is a singleton in its sample. The chain joins TRBV27 to TRBJ2-7; a possible D gene is TRBD1 (5 bases). The germline V and J ends were trimmed by 2 bases and 0 bases, with 11 bases remaining between them. In germline, CDR1 is MNHEY, CDR2 SMNVEV (reference sequence). CDR3 length equals 15 residues. This CDR3 reads CASSLETASSYEQYF. DNA for the CDR3: TGTGCCAGCAGTTTAGAGACAGCTAGCTCCTACGAGCAGTACTTC.

The chain uses TRBV3-1 (or the pseudogene TRBV3-2) and TRBJ2-1; 8 bases are a match to TRBD2. CDR1 is LGHDT, CDR2 YNNKEL, per germline (reference sequence). Trimming at V came to 4 bases and at J to 7 bases, leaving 12 bases not matched to a gene. This CDR3 region has 16 residues. In DNA form, the CDR3 reads TGTGCCAGCAGCCCCTTAGGGAGCGGGGGTCCGAATGAGCAGTTCTTC. Protein product: CASSPLGSGGPNEQFF.

The rearrangement joins TRBV5-5 to TRBJ2-7; a weak D match, TRBD2 (5 bases). V was pared by 6 bases and J by 2 bases, with 12 bases between. Germline CDR1 is SGHKS and CDR2 is YYEKEE (reference sequence). The CDR3 length is 13 residues. Here the CDR3 reads CASTHGVTYEQYF. Written as DNA, the CDR3 is TGTGCCAGCACCCACGGGGTTACCTACGAGCAGTACTTC.

This chain uses TRBV7-9 with TRBJ2-3; weak D call: TRBD2 (6 bases). Trimming left V 2 bases short and J 9 bases short, with 12 bases between. The CDR3 is 13 amino acids. Germline CDR1 reads SEHNR; CDR2 reads FQNEAQ (reference sequence). In DNA form, the CDR3 reads TGTGCCAGCAGCTTATATGACGCGGGAACGCAGTATTTT. It encodes CASSLYDAGTQYF.

The CDR3 reads CASSITGWESPLHF. Written as DNA, the CDR3 is TGTGCCAGTAGTATAACAGGGTGGGAATCACCCCTCCACTTT. The chain is built from TRBV19 and TRBJ1-6; TRBD1 might be the D (6 bases). CDR1 LNHDA and CDR2 SQIVND come from the germline V gene (reference sequence). The ends were cut back, 2 bases at V and 10 bases at J, with 12 bases in the middle. The CDR3 totals 14 residues.

The chain combines TRBV5-1 with TRBJ2-7, with TRBD2 identical over 8 bases. CDR1 SGHRS and CDR2 YFSETQ come from the germline V gene. The junction had 19 bases not matched to a gene; V was cut back by 4 bases and J by 7 bases. The CDR3 loop spans 17 amino acids. This chain's CDR3 is CASSQTSGPLGAREQYF. The CDR3 DNA reads TGCGCCAGCAGCCAAACTAGCGGCCCACTTGGGGCGCGGGAGCAGTACTTC.

This rearrangement joins TRBV3-1 (or the pseudogene TRBV3-2) to TRBJ1-5; 11 nucleotides line up with TRBD1. The J segment lost 7 bases and the V segment lost 1 base, leaving 3 bases of the junction unmatched. This CDR3 is 15 amino acids long. The V gene's germline CDR1 is LGHDT and CDR2 YNNKEL (reference sequence). The CDR3 reads CASSQGTGGLQPQHF. The CDR3 DNA sequence: TGTGCCAGCAGCCAAGGGACAGGGGGCTTGCAGCCCCAGCATTTT.

The V gene is TRBV11-2, the J gene TRBJ2-3, with D maybe TRBD2 (7 bases). Per the germline V gene, CDR1 is SGHAT and CDR2 is FQNNGV. The CDR3 length is 15 residues. With 1 base removed from V and 8 bases from J, the gap between germline ends came to 16 bases. The CDR3 here is CASSLAGGGGGTQYF. The CDR3, as DNA: TGTGCCAGCAGCTTAGCTGGCGGGGGCGGCGGTACGCAGTATTTT.

The chain links TRBV11-2 to TRBJ2-3; the D is unclear. Between the trimmed V and J ends, which lost 5 bases and 6 bases, there was a span of 12 bases. Looked up from germline, CDR1 is SGHAT and CDR2 is FQNNGV. This CDR3 region has 13 residues. The CDR3 loop reads CASSPESRDTQYF. CDR3 bases: TGTGCCAGCAGCCCTGAATCTCGGGATACGCAGTATTTT. Combining the CDR3 with reference TRBV11-2 and TRBJ2-3 gives the whole variable domain EAGVAQSPRYKIIEKRQSVAFWCNPISGHATLYWYQQILGQGPKLLIQFQNNGVVDDSQLPKDRFSAERLKGVDSTLKIQPAKLEDSAVYLCASSPESRDTQYFGPGTRLTVL.

This sequence joins TRBV24-1 and TRBJ2-2; D is possibly TRBD1 (6 bases). This CDR3 is built from 15 residues. The V and J ends lost 5 bases and 5 bases respectively, with 14 bases between them. The germline gives CDR1 KGHDR, CDR2 SFDVKD. CDR3 amino acids: CATSGLQGFTGELFF. In DNA, the CDR3 is TGTGCCACCAGTGGGCTCCAGGGGTTTACCGGGGAGCTGTTTTTT.

This chain joins TRBV30 and TRBJ2-3, with 8 bases aligning to TRBD1. This CDR3 region has 15 residues. CDR1 is GTSNPN and CDR2 is SVGIG in the germline V gene (reference sequence). V was pared by 3 bases and J by 2 bases, with 7 bases of the junction left unmatched. The CDR3 DNA reads TGTGCCTGGAGACAACAGGGGGTTTTCACAGATACGCAGTATTTT. This gives the protein CAWRQQGVFTDTQYF.

J is TRBJ1-5 and V is TRBV5-6; 7 bases map to TRBD1. This CDR3 is 17 amino acids long. The germline gives CDR1 SGHDT, CDR2 YYEEEE. V lost 0 bases to trimming and J lost 0 bases; unmatched junction nucleotides: 6. CDR3 region: CASSLARGQNSNQPQHF. The CDR3 region has the DNA TGTGCCAGCAGCTTGGCCCGGGGACAGAATAGCAATCAGCCCCAGCATTTT. Drawing the rest from reference TRBV5-6 and TRBJ1-5, the complete variable domain is DAGVTQSPTHLIKTRGQQVTLRCSPKSGHDTVSWYQQALGQGPQFIFQYYEEEERQRGNFPDRFSGHQFPNYSSELNVNALLLGDSALYLCASSLARGQNSNQPQHFGDGTRLSIL.

The rearrangement uses TRBV7-2 and TRBJ1-5; D not resolved. CDR3 length: 16 residues. Trimming stripped 5 bases from V and 1 base from J, with 15 bases between. Looked up from germline, CDR1 is SGHTA and CDR2 is FQGNSA. CDR3 nucleotide sequence: TGTGCCAGCAGCCCTCAAGTCTCCGGGAGCAATCAGCCCCAGCATTTT. Translated: CASSPQVSGSNQPQHF.

The chain employs TRBV7-2 and TRBJ1-6, with D maybe TRBD1 (5 bases). With 5 bases removed from V and 5 bases from J, the gap between germline ends came to 7 bases. The CDR3 is 13 residues long. Germline V lookup: CDR1 SGHTA, CDR2 FQGNSA. CDR3: CASSQGNNSPLHF. The CDR3, as DNA: TGTGCCAGCAGCCAGGGAAATAATTCACCCCTCCACTTT.

The chain couples TRBV28 to TRBJ1-2; a possible D gene is TRBD1 (5 bases). In germline, CDR1 is MDHEN, CDR2 SYDVKM. The CDR3 contains 14 residues. Trimming took off 2 bases at V and 10 bases at J, with 17 bases between the two ends. CDR3 sequence (DNA): TGTGCCAGCAGTTTACCAGGGAGGGTAGGGGACTACACCTTC. The encoded protein is CASSLPGRVGDYTF.

J is TRBJ1-5 and V is TRBV15, with D tentatively TRBD1 (6 bases). Trimming cost V 4 bases and J 2 bases, with 15 bases left between them. CDR1 is LNHNV, CDR2 YYDKDF, per germline (reference sequence). This CDR3 is 16 amino acids long. The CDR3 DNA is TGTGCCACCAGCAAATTCAACGAGGGGGGCAATCAGCCCCAGCATTTT. Translating it yields CATSKFNEGGNQPQHF.

This sequence joins TRBV21-1 and TRBJ1-4; TRBD1 reflects the table's D call only, with no check against the DNA. TRBV21-1 is a listed pseudogene. The CDR3 consists of 19 residues. Here the CDR3 reads CASSTLGQGLPSTNEKLFF. The CDR3 DNA reads as TGTGCCAGCAGCACCTTGGGACAGGGGCTCCCTTCAACTAATGAAAAACTGTTTTTT.

This clone was found once. The V gene is TRBV9, the J gene TRBJ2-1, with 11 positions matching TRBD2. This CDR3 region has 15 residues. Germline CDR1 reads SGDLS; CDR2 reads YYNGEE. V gave up 5 bases and J gave up 7 bases; unmatched junction bases: 8. The CDR3 here is CASRFTSGSGNEQFF. The CDR3, as DNA: TGTGCCAGCAGGTTCACTAGCGGGAGTGGTAATGAGCAGTTCTTC. Supplemented by reference TRBV9 and TRBJ2-1, the full variable domain reads DSGVTQTPKHLITATGQRVTLRCSPRSGDLSVYWYQQSLDQGLQFLIQYYNGEERAKGNILERFSAQQFPDLHSELNLSSLELGDSALYFCASRFTSGSGNEQFFGPGTRLTVL.

The chain uses TRBV6-2 or TRBV6-3 and TRBJ1-6; 7 nucleotides line up with TRBD1. There are 16 residues in the CDR3. Germline V lookup: CDR1 MNHEY, CDR2 SVGEGT. The J segment lost 10 bases and the V segment lost 2 bases, leaving 11 bases of the junction unmatched. The CDR3 protein is CASSYTTTGQVSPLHF. The CDR3, as DNA: TGTGCCAGCAGTTACACGACCACCGGACAGGTCTCACCCCTCCACTTT.

This rearrangement joins TRBV6-2 or TRBV6-3 to TRBJ2-1, with D perhaps matching TRBD2 (5 bases). The V end lost 2 bases, the J end lost 9 bases, and 11 bases lay between the germline ends. From germline, CDR1 is MNHEY and CDR2 SVGEGT. This CDR3 region has 13 residues. CDR3 protein: CASSYPGSVEQFF. The CDR3 DNA is TGTGCCAGCAGTTACCCGGGAAGCGTTGAGCAGTTCTTC.

V gene TRBV19 combines with J gene TRBJ2-2; D is perhaps TRBD2 (5 bases). V was shortened by 4 bases and J by 6 bases, with 15 bases between the two germline ends. In germline, CDR1 is LNHDA, CDR2 SQIVND (reference sequence). CDR3 size: 15 residues. CDR3 sequence (DNA): TGTGCCAGTAGTAGTCATTCGGCCGGGGCCGGGGAGCTGTTTTTT. This sequence encodes CASSSHSAGAGELFF.